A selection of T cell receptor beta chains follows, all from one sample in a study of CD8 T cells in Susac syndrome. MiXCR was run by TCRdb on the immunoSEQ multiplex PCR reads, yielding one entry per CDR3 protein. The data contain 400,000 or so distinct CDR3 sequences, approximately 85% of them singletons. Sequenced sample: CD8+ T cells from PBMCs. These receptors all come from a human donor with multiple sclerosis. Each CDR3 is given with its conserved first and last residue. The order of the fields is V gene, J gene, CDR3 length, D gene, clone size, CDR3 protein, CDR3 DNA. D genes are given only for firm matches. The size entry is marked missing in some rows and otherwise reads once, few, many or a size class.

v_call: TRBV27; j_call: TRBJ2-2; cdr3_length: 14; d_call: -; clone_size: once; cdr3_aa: CASSLSLGTGELFF; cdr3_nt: TGTGCCAGCAGTTTATCCTTGGGAACCGGGGAGCTGTTTTTT
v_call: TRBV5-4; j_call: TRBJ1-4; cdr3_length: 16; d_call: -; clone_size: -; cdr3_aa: CASRTRTGVSNEKLFF; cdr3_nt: TGTGCCAGCAGGACAAGAACGGGGGTCTCTAATGAAAAACTGTTTTTT
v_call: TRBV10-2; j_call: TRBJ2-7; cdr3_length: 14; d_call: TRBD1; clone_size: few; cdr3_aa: CASSPGQGLYEQYF; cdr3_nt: TGCGCCAGCTCTCCGGGACAGGGCCTCTACGAGCAGTACTTC
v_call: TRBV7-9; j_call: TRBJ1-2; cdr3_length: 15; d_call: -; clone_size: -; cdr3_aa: CASRDPTASNYGYTF; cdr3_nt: TGTGCCAGCAGAGATCCGACAGCTTCTAACTATGGCTACACCTTC
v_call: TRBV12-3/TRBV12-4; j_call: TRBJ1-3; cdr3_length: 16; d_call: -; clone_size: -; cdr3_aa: CASSPRSGEAGNTIYF; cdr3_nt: TGTGCCAGCAGTCCCAGATCAGGGGAGGCTGGAAACACCATATATTTT
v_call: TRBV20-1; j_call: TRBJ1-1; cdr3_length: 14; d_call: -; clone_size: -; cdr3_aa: CSPARGQIGTEAFF; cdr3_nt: TGCAGTCCGGCGCGGGGACAAATCGGCACTGAAGCTTTCTTT
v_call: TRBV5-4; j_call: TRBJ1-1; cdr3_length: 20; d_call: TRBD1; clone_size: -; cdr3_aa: CASSLEVTPDRGFGNTEAFF; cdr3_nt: TGTGCCAGCAGCTTGGAAGTAACTCCGGACAGGGGTTTTGGGAACACTGAAGCTTTCTTT
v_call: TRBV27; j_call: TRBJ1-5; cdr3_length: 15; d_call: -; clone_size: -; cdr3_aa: CASSFIDDWNQPQHF; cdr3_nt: TGTGCCAGCAGTTTTATTGACGATTGGAATCAGCCCCAGCATTTT
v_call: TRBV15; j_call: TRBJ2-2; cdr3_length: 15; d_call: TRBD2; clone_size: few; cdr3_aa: CATSPMGGITGELFF; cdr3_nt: TGTGCCACCAGCCCGATGGGGGGGATCACCGGGGAGCTGTTTTTT
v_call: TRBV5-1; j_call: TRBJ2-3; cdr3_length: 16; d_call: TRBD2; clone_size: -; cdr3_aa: CASSSLAGSTTDTQYF; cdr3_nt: TGCGCCAGCAGCAGTCTAGCGGGATCGACCACAGATACGCAGTATTTT
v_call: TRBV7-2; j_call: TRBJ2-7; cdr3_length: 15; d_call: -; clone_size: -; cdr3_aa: CASSLAGQHSYEQYF; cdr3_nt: TGTGCCAGCAGCTTAGCGGGCCAGCACTCCTACGAGCAGTACTTC
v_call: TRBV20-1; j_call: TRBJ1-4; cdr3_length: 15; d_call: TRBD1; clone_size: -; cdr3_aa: CSAGTGKATNEKLFF; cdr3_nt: TGCAGTGCTGGGACAGGGAAAGCAACTAATGAAAAACTGTTTTTT
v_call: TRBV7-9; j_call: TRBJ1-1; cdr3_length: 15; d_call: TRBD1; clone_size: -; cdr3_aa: CASSRPRDRDTEAFF; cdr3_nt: TGTGCCAGCAGCCGTCCCCGGGACAGGGACACTGAAGCTTTCTTT
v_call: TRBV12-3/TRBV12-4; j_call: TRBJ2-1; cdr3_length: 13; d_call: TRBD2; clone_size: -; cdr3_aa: CATQLSGSDEQFF; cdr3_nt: TGTGCCACCCAACTTAGCGGGAGCGATGAGCAGTTCTTC
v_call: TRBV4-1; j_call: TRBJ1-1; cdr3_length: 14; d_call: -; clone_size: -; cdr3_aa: CASSSYTGNTEAFF; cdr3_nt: TGCGCCAGCAGTTCTTATACAGGGAACACTGAAGCTTTCTTT
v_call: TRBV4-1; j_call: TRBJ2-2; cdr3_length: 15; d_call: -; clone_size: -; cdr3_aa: CASSQGGSVGGELFF; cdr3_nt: TGCGCCAGCAGCCAAGGAGGATCTGTGGGCGGGGAGCTGTTTTTT
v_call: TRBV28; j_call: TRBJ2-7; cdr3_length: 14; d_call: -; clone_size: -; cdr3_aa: CASSLGIARVEQYF; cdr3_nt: TGTGCCAGCAGTTTGGGGATTGCCAGGGTCGAGCAGTACTTC
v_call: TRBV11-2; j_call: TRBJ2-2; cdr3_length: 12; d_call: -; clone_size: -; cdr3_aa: CASSSWAGELFF; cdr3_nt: TGTGCCAGCAGCTCATGGGCCGGGGAGCTGTTTTTT
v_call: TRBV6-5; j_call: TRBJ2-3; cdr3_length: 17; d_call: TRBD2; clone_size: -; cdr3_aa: CASSYLTSATHTDTQYF; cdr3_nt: TGTGCCAGCAGTTACTTAACTAGCGCGACCCACACAGATACGCAGTATTTT
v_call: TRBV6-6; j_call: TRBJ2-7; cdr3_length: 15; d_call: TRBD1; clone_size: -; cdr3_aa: CASRGGGQGNYEQYF; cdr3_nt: TGTGCCAGCAGGGGGGGAGGACAGGGGAACTACGAGCAGTACTTC
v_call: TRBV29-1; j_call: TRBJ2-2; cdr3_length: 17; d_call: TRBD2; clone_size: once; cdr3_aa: CSATGLAGPTNTGELFF; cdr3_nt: TGCAGCGCCACCGGACTAGCGGGACCCACGAACACCGGGGAGCTGTTTTTT
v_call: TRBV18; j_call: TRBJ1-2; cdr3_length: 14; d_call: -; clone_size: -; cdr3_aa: CASSPEYSLLGYIF; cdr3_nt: TGTGCCAGCTCACCAGAATACTCCCTGCTCGGCTACATCTTC
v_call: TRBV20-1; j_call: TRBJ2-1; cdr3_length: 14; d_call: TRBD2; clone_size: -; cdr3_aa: CSVRWLADYNEQFF; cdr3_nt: TGCAGCGTACGGTGGCTAGCGGACTACAATGAGCAGTTCTTC
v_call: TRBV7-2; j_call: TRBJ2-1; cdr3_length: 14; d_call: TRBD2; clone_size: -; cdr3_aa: CASGYVGGDNEQFF; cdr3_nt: TGTGCCAGCGGCTATGTGGGAGGGGACAATGAGCAGTTCTTC
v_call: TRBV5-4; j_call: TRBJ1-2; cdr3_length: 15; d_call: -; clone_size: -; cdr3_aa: CASSEPPTDHYGYTF; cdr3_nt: TGTGCCAGCAGCGAGCCCCCGACAGACCACTATGGCTACACCTTC
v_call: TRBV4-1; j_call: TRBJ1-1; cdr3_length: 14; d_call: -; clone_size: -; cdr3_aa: CASSQVWEWTEAFF; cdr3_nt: TGCGCCAGCAGCCAAGTTTGGGAGTGGACTGAAGCTTTCTTT
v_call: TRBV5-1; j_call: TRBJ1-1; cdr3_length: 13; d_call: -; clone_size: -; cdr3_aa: CASSLIQGTEAFF; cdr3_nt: TGCGCCAGCAGCTTGATACAGGGCACTGAAGCTTTCTTT
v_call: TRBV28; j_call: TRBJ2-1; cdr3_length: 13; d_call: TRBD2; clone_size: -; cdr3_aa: CASSFAGVDEQFF; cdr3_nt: TGTGCCAGCAGTTTTGCGGGAGTCGATGAGCAGTTCTTC
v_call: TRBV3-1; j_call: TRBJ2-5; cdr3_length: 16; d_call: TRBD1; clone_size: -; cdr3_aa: CASSQLGTGGQETQYF; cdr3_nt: TGTGCCAGCAGCCAACTCGGGACAGGGGGTCAAGAGACCCAGTACTTC
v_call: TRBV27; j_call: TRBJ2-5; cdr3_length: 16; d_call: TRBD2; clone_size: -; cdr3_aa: CASNSLAGGPFETQYF; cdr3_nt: TGTGCCAGCAACTCGTTAGCGGGAGGGCCGTTTGAGACCCAGTACTTC
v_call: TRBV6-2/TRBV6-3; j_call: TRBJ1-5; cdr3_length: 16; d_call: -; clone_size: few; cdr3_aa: CASSYSAENSNQPQHF; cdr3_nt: TGTGCCAGCAGTTACTCGGCGGAGAATAGCAATCAGCCCCAGCATTTT
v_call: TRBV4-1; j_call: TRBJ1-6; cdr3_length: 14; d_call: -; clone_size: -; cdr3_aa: CASSHYDRNSPLHF; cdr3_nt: TGCGCCAGCAGCCATTACGACAGAAATTCACCCCTCCACTTT